This T cell receptor (beta chain) comes out of a study of blood T cells in healthy people across ages. The V and J ends lost 6 bases and 6 bases, in that order; junction bases with no gene match: 3. CDR1 is MNHNS and CDR2 is SASEGT in the germline V gene. The CDR3 totals 14 residues. A J-beta primer mix and a sample-barcoded 5' primer were used in a second PCR of about 7 to 12 cycles. The authors tagged each cDNA molecule using a template-switch adaptor with 12 random nucleotides. Via MiXCR, TCRdb re-called the 5' RACE reads, giving one row per CDR3 protein. In the table there are 700,000 or so distinct CDR3 sequences, roughly two fifths of which are singletons. Peripheral blood samples of around 11 milliliters were drawn from each donor. The study, taken as a whole, reports: Per million T cells, TCR beta diversity dropped roughly linearly as age increased.

With regard to this clonotype: Its cognate antigen is unknown.

This receptor was taken from a man aged 80 or over in good health. Sequenced: blood. The V and J genes are TRBV6-1 and TRBJ2-1; 12 bases agree with TRBD2. The CDR3 loop reads CASRASGRANEQFF. The DNA for the CDR3 is TGTGCCAGCAGGGCTAGCGGGAGGGCCAATGAGCAGTTCTTC.